This T cell receptor (beta chain) was profiled in a study of neoadjuvant nivolumab and ipilimumab in lung cancer. Study as a whole: Nivolumab 3 mg/kg was given days 1, 15 and 29, plus ipilimumab 1 mg/kg day 1 in combination.

The CDR3 is 14 amino acids. V shed 7 bases and J shed 4 bases, with 13 bases lying between them. Germline V gives CDR1 SNHLY, CDR2 FYNNEI. The study's findings and limits: From pretherapy to surgery, tumor richness and clonality rose with dual therapy. Higher pretherapy blood TCR richness went with higher resected-tumor richness. Compared with tumor-adjacent uninvolved lung, resected tumors showed greater richness and clonality.

Measured with immunoSEQ multiplex PCR; TCRdb has only the in-frame clones, and not every one. This sample has approximately 30,000 clones; approximately 78% occur once, and the top ten carry over 8%. In the case of this clone: Antigen: not known.

This specimen consisted of tumor tissue, obtained after neoadjuvant nivolumab, alone or with ipilimumab, at or shortly before surgery. The sequence derives from an adult with non-small cell lung cancer. The V and J genes are TRBV2 and TRBJ1-4; weak D call: TRBD1 (5 bases). CDR3 in amino acids: CASTRRDLNEKLFF. DNA of the CDR3: TGTGCCAGCACCCGGCGGGACCTTAATGAAAAACTGTTTTTT.